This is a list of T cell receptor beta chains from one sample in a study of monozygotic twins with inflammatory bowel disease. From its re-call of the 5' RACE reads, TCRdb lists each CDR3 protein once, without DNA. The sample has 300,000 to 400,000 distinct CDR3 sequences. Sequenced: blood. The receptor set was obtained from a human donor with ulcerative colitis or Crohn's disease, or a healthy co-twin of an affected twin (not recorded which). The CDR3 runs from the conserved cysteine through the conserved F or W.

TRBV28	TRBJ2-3	CASNLSRGGNTQYF
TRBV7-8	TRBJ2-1	CASSLVGGSSYNEQFF
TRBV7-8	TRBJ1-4	CASSGTSDEKLFF
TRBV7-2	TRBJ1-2	CASSLAAGGYTF
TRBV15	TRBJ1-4	CATSREHNAPFEKLFF
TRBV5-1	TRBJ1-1	CASGTGDEIMNTEAFF
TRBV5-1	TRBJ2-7	CASSPQVSYEQYF
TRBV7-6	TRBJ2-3	CASSPPLRLIPTTQYF
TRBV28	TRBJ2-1	CASSLGGIRGDYNEQFF
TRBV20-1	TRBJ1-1	CSARGLLGGRDTEAFF
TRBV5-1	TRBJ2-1	CASNIAGTRANEQFF
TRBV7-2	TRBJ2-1	CASSLGIGQFF
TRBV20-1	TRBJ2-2	CSARPTTGTHGELFF
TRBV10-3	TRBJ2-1	CAISDWNSYNEQFF
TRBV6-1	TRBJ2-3	CASSRTSGPTDTQYF
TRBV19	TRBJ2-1	CASTPTGGYYNEQFF
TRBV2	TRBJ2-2	CASRQGSGHSTGELFF
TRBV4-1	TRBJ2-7	CASSPNIANEQYF
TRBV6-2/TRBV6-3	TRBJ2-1	CASSYGVGEQFF
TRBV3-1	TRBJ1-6	CASSQDARPGGVPLHF
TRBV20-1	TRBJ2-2	CSARDGGSRTGELFF
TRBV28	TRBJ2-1	CASSYTLAGTDNEQFF
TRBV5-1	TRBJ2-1	CASQASGRAPYNEQFF
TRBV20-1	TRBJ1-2	CSASVGQGWGYTF
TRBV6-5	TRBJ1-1	CASSYDRMTRTEAFF
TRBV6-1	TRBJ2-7	CASRVDRQGGEQYF
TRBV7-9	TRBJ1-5	CASSFESDDQPQHF
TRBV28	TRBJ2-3	CASSSPPTGSDTQYF
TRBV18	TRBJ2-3	CASSPRQTDTDTQYF
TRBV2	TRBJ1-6	CASSATGVLYSPLHF
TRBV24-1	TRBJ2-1	CATSDPPLAGHEQFF
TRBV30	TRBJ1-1	CAWKPVMNTEAFF
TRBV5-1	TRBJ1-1	CASSPGQGMNTEAFF
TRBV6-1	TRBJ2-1	CASSPQAGSYNEQFF
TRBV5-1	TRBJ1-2	CASSLIPGSYGYTF
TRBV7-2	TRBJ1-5	CASSFGDGNQPQHF
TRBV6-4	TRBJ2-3	CASSVRVTDTQYF
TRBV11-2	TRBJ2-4	CASSIGLAVQYF
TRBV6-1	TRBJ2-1	CASSQQGSSYNEQFF
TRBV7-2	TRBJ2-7	CASSSTGTGSYEQYF
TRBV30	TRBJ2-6	CAWSVKGVNVLTF
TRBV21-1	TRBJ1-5	CASSKERAGDNQPQHF
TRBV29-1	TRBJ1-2	CSVEEDSLNYGYTF
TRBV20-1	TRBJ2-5	CSARVGDYGSRTQYF
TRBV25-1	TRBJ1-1	CASSGQTGTTLEAFF